Shown below are 14 T cell receptor beta chains from a single sample sequenced in a study of blood T cell repertoires in COVID-19. Repertoires were generated with immunoSEQ multiplex PCR, while TCRdb's copy carries only in-frame clones and drops some. The sample shows 190,000 or so clones, roughly four fifths of them seen only once. What was sequenced was PBMCs or T cells enriched from blood (not recorded which). These TCRs come from a man aged 35-49 years who had recovered from COVID-19.

The J gene is TRBJ1-1, the V gene TRBV2, with D unresolved. The length of the CDR3 is 12 residues. The germline CDR1 and CDR2 sequences are SNHLY and FYNNEI. The V end was cut by 8 bases, the J end by 0 bases, with 7 bases between. The CDR3 coding sequence is TGTGCCAGCCAGGTCATGAACACTGAAGCTTTCTTT. Translating gives CASQVMNTEAFF.

V is TRBV6-2 or TRBV6-3 and J is TRBJ1-5; D is possibly TRBD1 (5 bases). The CDR3 is 19 residues long. V lost 2 bases, J lost 3 bases, and 23 bases lay in between. The germline gives CDR1 MNHEY, CDR2 SVGEGT. Written as DNA, the CDR3 is TGTGCCAGCAGTTACGGATGGCGCGGGGGACCAGGGCTCAATCAGCCCCAGCATTTT. It yields the protein CASSYGWRGGPGLNQPQHF.

The chain recombines TRBV6-2 or TRBV6-3 with TRBJ2-3, with 8 bases identical to TRBD1. CDR1 MNHEY and CDR2 SVGEGT come from the germline V gene. V shed 2 bases, J shed 0 bases, and the junction held 7 bases outside the gene matches. This CDR3 comprises 17 residues. This chain's CDR3 is CASSYAGQGGSTDTQYF. CDR3 sequence (DNA): TGTGCCAGCAGTTACGCCGGACAGGGTGGTAGCACAGATACGCAGTATTTT.

As to this clone: Mismatch with germline at one junction end may stem from a read error. Distinct nucleotide sequences in the sample also encode this CDR3. The chain couples TRBV3-1 (or the pseudogene TRBV3-2) to TRBJ1-5; 9 nucleotides agree with TRBD1. The V gene's germline CDR1 is LGHDT and CDR2 YNNKEL (reference sequence). This CDR3 is built from 15 residues. DNA of the CDR3: TGTGCCAGCAGCCAAGAAACAGGGGGCAACCAGCCCCAGCATTTT. Translation: CASSQETGGNQPQHF.

Details on this clone: Other nucleotide sequences from this sample produce the same CDR3. V and J are TRBV5-1 and TRBJ2-2; 7 bases match TRBD1. V shed 0 bases and J 3 bases; nucleotides not matched to a gene: 2. Per germline, CDR1 SGHRS and CDR2 YFSETQ. This CDR3 comprises 15 residues. The CDR3 nucleotides read TGCGCCAGCAGCTTGGGGGACAGACACACCGGGGAGCTGTTTTTT. Its protein product is CASSLGDRHTGELFF.

This chain links TRBV25-1 with TRBJ2-6, with D perhaps matching TRBD2 (5 bases). There are 16 residues in the CDR3. V lost 3 bases and J 4 bases, leaving 13 bases between the germline ends. In germline, CDR1 is MGHDK, CDR2 SYGVNS. The CDR3 DNA follows: TGTGCCAGCAGTGATTTCCGAGGGCGAGGGGCCAACGTCCTGACTTTC. Protein sequence: CASSDFRGRGANVLTF.

V usage is TRBV9 and J usage is TRBJ1-3; no reliable D call. This CDR3 comprises 14 residues. In germline, CDR1 is SGDLS, CDR2 YYNGEE. V was cut by 0 bases and J by 0 bases, with 4 bases left in between. CDR3 region: CASSVASSGNTIYF. The CDR3 DNA sequence: TGTGCCAGCAGCGTAGCTAGCTCTGGAAACACCATATATTTT.

The chain has TRBV6-2 or TRBV6-3 and TRBJ2-7; 7 nucleotides match TRBD1. Looked up from germline, CDR1 is MNHEY and CDR2 is SVGEGT. With 5 bases clipped from V and 2 bases from J, the junction kept 6 bases outside the gene matches. The CDR3 loop spans 14 amino acids. In DNA form, the CDR3 reads TGTGCCAGCAGTCAGACAGGGTTCGCCTACGAGCAGTACGTC. Its protein product is CASSQTGFAYEQYV.

The chain combines TRBV7-2 with TRBJ2-2; TRBD1 matches 11 bases. This CDR3 spans 16 amino acids. The germline gives CDR1 SGHTA, CDR2 FQGNSA. The junction had 2 bases not matched to a gene; V was cut back by 1 base and J by 4 bases. In DNA form, the CDR3 reads TGTGCCAGCAGCTTAGTCGGGACAGGGGGCACCGGGGAGCTGTTTTTT. Amino acid sequence: CASSLVGTGGTGELFF. Full variable domain (missing parts from reference TRBV7-2 and TRBJ2-2): GAGVSQSPSNKVTEKGKDVELRCDPISGHTALYWYRQSLGQGLEFLIYFQGNSAPDKSGLPSDRFSAERTGGSVSTLTIQRTQQEDSAVYLCASSLVGTGGTGELFFGEGSRLTVL.

This clone was counted once. This chain links TRBV15 with TRBJ2-6; tentatively, D is TRBD2 (6 bases). V was clipped by 0 bases and J by 4 bases, with 13 bases between them. This CDR3 spans 17 amino acids. Germline V gene data show CDR1 as LNHNV and CDR2 as YYDKDF (reference sequence). This CDR3 reads CATSRDGVGGGANVLTF. The DNA for the CDR3 is TGTGCCACCAGCAGAGATGGTGTAGGAGGGGGGGCCAACGTCCTGACTTTC.

The chain couples TRBV7-9 to TRBJ1-4; no firm D call. The CDR3 has 12 residues. Germline V gives CDR1 SEHNR, CDR2 FQNEAQ (reference sequence). Deletions cut 11 bases from V and 2 bases from J, with 9 bases between. This CDR3 is CAGQATNEKLFF. The CDR3 region has the DNA TGTGCCGGTCAGGCTACTAATGAAAAACTGTTTTTT.

The chain has TRBV25-1 and TRBJ1-3; D remains unclear. This CDR3 contains 16 residues. CDR1 MGHDK and CDR2 SYGVNS come from the germline V gene. Trimming left V 4 bases short and J 0 bases short, with 13 bases between. The DNA of the CDR3 is TGTGCCAGCAGTGGTATCGACTTGCCCTCTGGAAACACCATATATTTT. Protein: CASSGIDLPSGNTIYF.

The rearrangement links TRBV2 to TRBJ1-4; 8 bases agree with TRBD1. The CDR3 consists of 14 residues. CDR1 and CDR2 (germline): SNHLY, FYNNEI. Trimming cost V 5 bases and J 7 bases; bases outside gene matches: 6. The CDR3 nucleotides read TGTGCCAGCAGTCAGGACAGGGACGTTGAAAAACTGTTTTTT. This codes for CASSQDRDVEKLFF. The full variable domain, rest sourced from reference TRBV2 and TRBJ1-4, is EPEVTQTPSHQVTQMGQEVILRCVPISNHLYFYWYRQILGQKVEFLVSFYNNEISEKSEIFDDQFSVERPDGSNFTLKIRSTKLEDSAMYFCASSQDRDVEKLFFGSGTQLSVL.

The rearrangement uses TRBV6-2 or TRBV6-3 and TRBJ1-1, with D possibly being TRBD1 (5 bases). This CDR3 has 15 residues. Trimming removed 7 bases from V and 5 bases from J, with 20 bases in between. Germline V lookup: CDR1 MNHEY, CDR2 SVGEGT. CDR3 region: CASNPGGSRWTEAFF. In DNA form, the CDR3 reads TGTGCCAGCAACCCCGGGGGGAGCCGGTGGACTGAAGCTTTCTTT.